Here is one T cell receptor (beta chain) with its context. Its cognate antigen is unknown. The V gene end was trimmed by 1 base and the J gene end by 4 bases; junction bases not matched to a gene: 4. CDR3 length: 18 amino acids. Germline V gene data show CDR1 as SGHVS and CDR2 as FNYEAQ. This entry belongs to a study of shared clonotypes between healthy human individuals. Notes on the study in general: Represented diversity, genetic and exposure-history alike, was limited by few donors. Naive CD4 clonotype sharing across several donors was around 5.5%. An expected dependence of interdonor clonotype sharing on sequencing depth was noted.

Sequenced by immunoSEQ multiplex PCR; TCRdb stores in-frame clones only, minus some. The sample gives over 1.4 million clones, roughly 96% of which show up once; approximately 1% is in the top ten. This receptor was obtained from a man aged 30 to 39 in good health. Sequencing was carried out using naive CD4+ T cells sorted from blood. The subset is: CD45RA+ positively selected. V is TRBV7-6 and J is TRBJ2-1; 16 nucleotides agree with TRBD2. The CDR3 coding sequence is TGTGCCAGCAGCTTAGGGGGACTAGCGGGAGGGCCTTACAATGAGCAGTTCTTC. It encodes CASSLGGLAGGPYNEQFF.